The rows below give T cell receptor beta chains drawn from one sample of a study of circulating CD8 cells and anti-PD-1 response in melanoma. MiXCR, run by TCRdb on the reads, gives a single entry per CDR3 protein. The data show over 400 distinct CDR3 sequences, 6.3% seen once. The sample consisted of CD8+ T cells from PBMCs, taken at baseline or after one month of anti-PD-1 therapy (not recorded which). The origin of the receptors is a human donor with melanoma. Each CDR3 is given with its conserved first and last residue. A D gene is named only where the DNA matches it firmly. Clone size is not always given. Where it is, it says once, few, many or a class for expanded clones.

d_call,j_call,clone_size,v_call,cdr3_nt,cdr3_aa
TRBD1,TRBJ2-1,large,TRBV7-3,TGTGCCAGCAGCCCGGTAGGGGGCCGCTACAATGAGCAGTTCTTC,CASSPVGGRYNEQFF
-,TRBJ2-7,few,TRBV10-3,TGTGCCATCAGTGACAGGGAGGCTTCCTACGAGCAGTACTTC,CAISDREASYEQYF
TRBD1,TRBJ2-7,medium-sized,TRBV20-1,TGCAGTATACAAACCGAGGACAGGGAGATCTACGAGCAGTACTTC,CSIQTEDREIYEQYF
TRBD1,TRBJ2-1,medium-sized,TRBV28,TGTGCCAGCAGTTTACAGGGGGAGTCAGATGAGCAGTTCTTC,CASSLQGESDEQFF
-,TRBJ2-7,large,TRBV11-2,TGTGCCAGCACCCGGGGCAGTACTACCTACGAGCAGTACTTC,CASTRGSTTYEQYF
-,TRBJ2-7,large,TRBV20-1,TGCAGTGCTCCGGAGGGGACCTTCTACGAGCAGTACTTC,CSAPEGTFYEQYF
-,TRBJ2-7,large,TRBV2,TGTGCCAGCAGTCTTTACGAGCAGTACTTC,CASSLYEQYF
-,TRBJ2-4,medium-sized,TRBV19,TGTGCCAGTAGTCCCCAGGGGACAACTTCCAAAAACATTCAGTACTTC,CASSPQGTTSKNIQYF
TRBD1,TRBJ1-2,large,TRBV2,TGTGCCAGCAGGGGGGACAGGGGTGGCTACACCTTC,CASRGDRGGYTF
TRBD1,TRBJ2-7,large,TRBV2,TGTGCCAGTACGACAGGGGTGCTCGAGCAGTACTTC,CASTTGVLEQYF
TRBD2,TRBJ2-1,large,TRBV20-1,TGCAGTGTTAAGAGCGGGGGGAACAATGAGTGGCAGTTCTTC,CSVKSGGNNEWQFF
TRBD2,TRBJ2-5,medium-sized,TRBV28,TGTGCCAGCAGTTTTTTGAGCGGGAGGGCCGGAGAGACCCAGTACTTC,CASSFLSGRAGETQYF
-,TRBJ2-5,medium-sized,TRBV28,TGTGCCAGCAGTTTGGAGGGCGACTGGTCGGAGACCCAGTACTTC,CASSLEGDWSETQYF
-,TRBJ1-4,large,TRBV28,TGTGCCAGCAGTAGGACAGTTAACCCTAATGAAAAACTGTTTTTT,CASSRTVNPNEKLFF
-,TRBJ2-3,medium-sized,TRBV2,TGTGCCAGCAGCCCCGGAGGGGTCACAGATACGCAGTATTTT,CASSPGGVTDTQYF
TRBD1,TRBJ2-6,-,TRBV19,TGTGCCAGTAGGACACAGGGGACTGGGGCCAACGTCCTGACTTTC,CASRTQGTGANVLTF
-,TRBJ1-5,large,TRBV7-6,TGTGCCAGCAGCCCCCAACCCAATCAGCCCCAGCATTTT,CASSPQPNQPQHF
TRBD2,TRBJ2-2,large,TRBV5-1,TGCGCCAGCAGCTGGACTAGCGGGGGCGCCGGGGAGCTGTTTTTT,CASSWTSGGAGELFF
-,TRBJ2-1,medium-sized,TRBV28,TGTGCCAGCAGTTTAAACCAGTACCATGAGCAGTTCTTC,CASSLNQYHEQFF
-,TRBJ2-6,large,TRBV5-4,TGTGCCAGCAGCTTGGAGGACTCCGGGTCTGGGGCCAACGTCCTGACTTTC,CASSLEDSGSGANVLTF
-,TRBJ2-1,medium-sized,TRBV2,TGTGCCAGCAGTGTGACAGTTTTATATATGAATGAGCAGTTCTTC,CASSVTVLYMNEQFF
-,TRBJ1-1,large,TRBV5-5,TGTGCCAGCAGCTCAACACGGGCACCGAACACTGAAGCTTTCTTT,CASSSTRAPNTEAFF
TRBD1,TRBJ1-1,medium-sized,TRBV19,TGTGCCAGTGACAGGGTTCCGAACACTGAAGCTTTCTTT,CASDRVPNTEAFF
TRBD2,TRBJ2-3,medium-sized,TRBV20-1,TGCAGTGCTAGTACTAGCGGGGGCGGTACGCAGTATTTT,CSASTSGGGTQYF
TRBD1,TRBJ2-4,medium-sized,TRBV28,TGTGCCAGCAGTTTAGGACAGGGGAAAAACATTCAGTACTTC,CASSLGQGKNIQYF
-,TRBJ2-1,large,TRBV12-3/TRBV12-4,TGTGCCAGCAGCCGGGAGATAGCGGACTCCTCCTACAATGAGCAGTTCTTC,CASSREIADSSYNEQFF
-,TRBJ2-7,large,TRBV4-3,TGCGCCAGCAGCCAAGGGATAACCGGACAGAACTCCTACGAGCAGTACTTC,CASSQGITGQNSYEQYF
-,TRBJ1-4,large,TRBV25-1,TGTGCCAGCAGTACCCCTACCAATGAAAAACTGTTTTTT,CASSTPTNEKLFF
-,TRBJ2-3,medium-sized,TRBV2,TGTGCCAGCAGTGATTCCGGGGGCAAAGGAGATACGCAGTATTTT,CASSDSGGKGDTQYF
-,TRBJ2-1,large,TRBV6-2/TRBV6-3,TGTGCCAGCAGTTACCGCGCCAATGAGCAGTTCTTC,CASSYRANEQFF
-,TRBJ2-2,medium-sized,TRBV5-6,TGTGCCAGCAGCCCAACTACGAACACCGGGGAGCTGTTTTTT,CASSPTTNTGELFF
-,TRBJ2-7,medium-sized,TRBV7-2,TGTGCCAGCGGCGACTACTACGAGCAGTACTTC,CASGDYYEQYF
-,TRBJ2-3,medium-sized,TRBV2,TGTGCCAGCAGCCCCGGAGGGGACACAGATACGCAGTATTTT,CASSPGGDTDTQYF
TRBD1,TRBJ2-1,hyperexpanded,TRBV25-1,TGTGCCAGCAGTTCCGGGACAGGGGTCTACAATGAGCAGTTCTTC,CASSSGTGVYNEQFF
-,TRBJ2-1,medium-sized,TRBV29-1,TGCAGCGTTGTAGGTAGCGGCTTCTACAATGAGCAGTTCTTC,CSVVGSGFYNEQFF
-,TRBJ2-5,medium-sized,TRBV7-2,TGTGCCAGCAGCAATAATGTACAAGAGACCCAGTACTTC,CASSNNVQETQYF
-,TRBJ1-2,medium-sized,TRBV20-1,TGCAGTGCTTTTCGGACGCTTCTTTCCCATGGCTACACCTTC,CSAFRTLLSHGYTF
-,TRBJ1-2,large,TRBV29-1,TGCAGCGTTGAAGAACTCGGGTCCCTGTCCTATGGCTACACCTTC,CSVEELGSLSYGYTF
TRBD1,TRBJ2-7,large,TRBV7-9,TGTGCCAGCAGCTTACTGGCGGGGACAGGGGATTGGGAGCAGTACTTC,CASSLLAGTGDWEQYF
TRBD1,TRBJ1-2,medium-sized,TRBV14,TGTGCCAGCAGCTCCGACAGGGTTGGGTATGGCTACACCTTC,CASSSDRVGYGYTF